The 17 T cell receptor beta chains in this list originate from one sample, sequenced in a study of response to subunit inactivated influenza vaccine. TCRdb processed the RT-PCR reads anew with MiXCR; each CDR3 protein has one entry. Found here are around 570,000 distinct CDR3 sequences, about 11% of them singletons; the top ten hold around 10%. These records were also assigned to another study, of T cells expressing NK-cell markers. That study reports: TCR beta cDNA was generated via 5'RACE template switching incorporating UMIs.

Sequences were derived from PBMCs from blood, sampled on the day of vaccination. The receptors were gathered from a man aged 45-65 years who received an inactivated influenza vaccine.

CDR3 DNA sequence: TGCAGTGCTAGAGATCCAAGGACAGGGGAAGAGACCCAGTACTTC. This translates into CSARDPRTGEETQYF. This chain links TRBV20-1 with TRBJ2-5; 9 nucleotides line up with TRBD1. V trimming: 0 bases; J trimming: 3 bases; junction bases outside the gene matches: 5. Germline values: CDR1 DFQATT, CDR2 SNEGSKA (reference sequence). The CDR3 spans 15 residues.

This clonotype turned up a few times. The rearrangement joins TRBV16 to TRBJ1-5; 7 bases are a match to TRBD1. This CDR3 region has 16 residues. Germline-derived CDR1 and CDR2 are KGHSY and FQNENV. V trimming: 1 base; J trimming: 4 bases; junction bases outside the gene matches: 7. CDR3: CASSQFPRGKNQPQHF. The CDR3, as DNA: TGTGCCAGCAGCCAATTCCCCAGGGGGAAAAATCAGCCCCAGCATTTT.

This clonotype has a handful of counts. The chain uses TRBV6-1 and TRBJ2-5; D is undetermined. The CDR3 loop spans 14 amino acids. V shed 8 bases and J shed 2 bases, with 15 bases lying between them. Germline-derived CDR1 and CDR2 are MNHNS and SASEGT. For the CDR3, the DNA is TGTGCCAGCCGCAGCCGATCACGGCAAGAGACCCAGTACTTC. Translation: CASRSRSRQETQYF.

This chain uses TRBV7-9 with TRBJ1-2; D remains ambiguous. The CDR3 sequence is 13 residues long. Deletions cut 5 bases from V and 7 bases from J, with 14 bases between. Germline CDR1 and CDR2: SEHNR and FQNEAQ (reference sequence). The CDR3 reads CASSVGPGSGYTF. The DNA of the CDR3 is TGTGCCAGCAGCGTTGGTCCGGGAAGTGGCTACACCTTC.

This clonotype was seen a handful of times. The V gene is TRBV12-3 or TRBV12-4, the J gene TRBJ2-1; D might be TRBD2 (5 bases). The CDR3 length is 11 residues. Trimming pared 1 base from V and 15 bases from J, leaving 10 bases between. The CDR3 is CASSLGSGWFF. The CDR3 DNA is TGTGCCAGCAGTTTAGGTTCGGGATGGTTCTTC.

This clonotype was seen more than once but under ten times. In nucleotides, the CDR3 is TGCAGTGCTAGACAGGGTACTGAAGCTTTCTTT. Protein product: CSARQGTEAFF. This chain connects TRBV20-1 to TRBJ1-1; maybe TRBD1 (5 bases). Trimming removed 2 bases at V and 5 bases at J, with 6 bases between. The CDR3 runs 11 residues. Germline V gives CDR1 DFQATT, CDR2 SNEGSKA (reference sequence).

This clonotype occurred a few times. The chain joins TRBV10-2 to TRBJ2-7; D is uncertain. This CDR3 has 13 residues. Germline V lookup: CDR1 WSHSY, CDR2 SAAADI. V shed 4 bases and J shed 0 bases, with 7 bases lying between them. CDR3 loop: CASSVIYSYEQYF. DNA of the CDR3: TGCGCCAGCAGTGTCATCTACTCCTACGAGCAGTACTTC.

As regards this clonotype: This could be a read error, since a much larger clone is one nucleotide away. CDR3 in amino acids: CASGHPAGATQYF. CDR3 nucleotides: TGTGCCAGCGGCCACCCGGCGGGGGCTACGCAGTATTTT. The chain recombines TRBV7-2 with TRBJ2-3, with TRBD2 as a possible D gene (7 bases). The germline V and J ends were trimmed by 8 bases and 8 bases, with 17 bases remaining between them. Germline values: CDR1 SGHTA, CDR2 FQGNSA. The CDR3 covers 13 residues.

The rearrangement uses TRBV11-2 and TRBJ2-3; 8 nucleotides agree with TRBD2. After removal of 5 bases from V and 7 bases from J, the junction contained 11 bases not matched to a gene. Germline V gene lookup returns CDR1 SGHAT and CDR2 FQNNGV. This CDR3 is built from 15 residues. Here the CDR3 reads CASSIVRGGRHTQYF. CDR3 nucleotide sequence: TGTGCCAGCAGCATAGTACGGGGGGGCAGACATACGCAGTATTTT.

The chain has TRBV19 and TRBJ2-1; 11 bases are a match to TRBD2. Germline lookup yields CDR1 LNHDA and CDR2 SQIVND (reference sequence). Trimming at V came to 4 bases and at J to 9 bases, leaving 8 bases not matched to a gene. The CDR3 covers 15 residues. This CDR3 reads CASSNRGLAAGEQFF. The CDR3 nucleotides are TGTGCCAGTAGTAACCGGGGACTAGCGGCGGGTGAGCAGTTCTTC.

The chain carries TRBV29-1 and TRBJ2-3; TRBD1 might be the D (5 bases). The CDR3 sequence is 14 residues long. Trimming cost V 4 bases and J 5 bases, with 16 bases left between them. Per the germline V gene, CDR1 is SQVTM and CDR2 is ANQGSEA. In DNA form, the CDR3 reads TGCAGCGTTGCAGGTGGACAAACTAAAGATACGCAGTATTTT. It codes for CSVAGGQTKDTQYF.

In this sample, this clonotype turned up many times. This CDR3 reads CASSFSEAGGNQPQHF. The CDR3 coding sequence is TGTGCCAGCAGTTTTTCGGAGGCAGGGGGCAATCAGCCCCAGCATTTT. This chain links TRBV12-3 or TRBV12-4 with TRBJ1-5; weak D call: TRBD1 (6 bases). This CDR3 spans 16 amino acids. The ends were cut back, 3 bases at V and 2 bases at J, with 14 bases in the middle.

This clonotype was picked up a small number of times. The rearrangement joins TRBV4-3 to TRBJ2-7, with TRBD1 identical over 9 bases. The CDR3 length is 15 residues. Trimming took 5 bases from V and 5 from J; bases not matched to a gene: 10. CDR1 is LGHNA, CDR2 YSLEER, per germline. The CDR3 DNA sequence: TGCGCCAGCAGCGAAACGGGACAGGGCTTTCACGAGCAGTACTTC. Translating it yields CASSETGQGFHEQYF.

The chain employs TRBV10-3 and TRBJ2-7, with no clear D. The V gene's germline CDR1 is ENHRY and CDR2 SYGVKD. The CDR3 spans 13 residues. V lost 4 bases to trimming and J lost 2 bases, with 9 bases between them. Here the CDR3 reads CAISVATTYEQYF. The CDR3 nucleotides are TGTGCCATCAGTGTCGCTACAACCTACGAGCAGTACTTC.

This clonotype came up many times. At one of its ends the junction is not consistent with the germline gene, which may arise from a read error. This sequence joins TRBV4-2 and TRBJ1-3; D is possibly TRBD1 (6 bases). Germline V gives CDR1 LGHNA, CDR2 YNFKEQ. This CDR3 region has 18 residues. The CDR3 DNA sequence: TGTGCCAGCAGCCCGGGGGCGGACTATGACCTACCTGGAGACACCATATATTTT. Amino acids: CASSPGADYDLPGDTIYF.

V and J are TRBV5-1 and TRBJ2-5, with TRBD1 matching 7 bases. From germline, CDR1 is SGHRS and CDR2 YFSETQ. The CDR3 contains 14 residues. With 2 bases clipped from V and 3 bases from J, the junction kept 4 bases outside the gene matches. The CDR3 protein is CASSFRTGEETQYF. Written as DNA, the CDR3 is TGCGCCAGCAGCTTCAGGACAGGAGAAGAGACCCAGTACTTC.

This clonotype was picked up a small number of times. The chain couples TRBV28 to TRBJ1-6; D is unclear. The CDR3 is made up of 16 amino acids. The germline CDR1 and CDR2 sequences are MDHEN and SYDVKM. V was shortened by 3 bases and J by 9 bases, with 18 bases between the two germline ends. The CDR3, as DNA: TGTGCCAGCAGTTTTGGGCCAGTCCCCGCTCGTTCACCCCTCCACTTT. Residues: CASSFGPVPARSPLHF.